This T cell receptor (beta chain) was found in a study of blood T cell repertoires in COVID-19. The data were produced by immunoSEQ multiplex PCR, yet TCRdb's version contains in-frame clones alone and is incomplete. Seen here are about 170,000 clones, roughly four fifths observed once, and the top ten hold approximately 2%. The CDR3 has 12 residues. With 7 bases removed from V and 5 bases from J, the gap between germline ends came to 9 bases. CDR1 is ENHRY, CDR2 SYGVKD, per germline. The rearrangement uses TRBV10-3 and TRBJ2-1, with D maybe TRBD2 (5 bases). The material sequenced was peripheral blood. The sequence derives from a woman over 75 with acute or convalescent COVID-19. CDR3 region: CAITRANNEQFF. The CDR3 nucleotides are TGTGCCATCACGCGGGCGAACAATGAGCAGTTCTTC.